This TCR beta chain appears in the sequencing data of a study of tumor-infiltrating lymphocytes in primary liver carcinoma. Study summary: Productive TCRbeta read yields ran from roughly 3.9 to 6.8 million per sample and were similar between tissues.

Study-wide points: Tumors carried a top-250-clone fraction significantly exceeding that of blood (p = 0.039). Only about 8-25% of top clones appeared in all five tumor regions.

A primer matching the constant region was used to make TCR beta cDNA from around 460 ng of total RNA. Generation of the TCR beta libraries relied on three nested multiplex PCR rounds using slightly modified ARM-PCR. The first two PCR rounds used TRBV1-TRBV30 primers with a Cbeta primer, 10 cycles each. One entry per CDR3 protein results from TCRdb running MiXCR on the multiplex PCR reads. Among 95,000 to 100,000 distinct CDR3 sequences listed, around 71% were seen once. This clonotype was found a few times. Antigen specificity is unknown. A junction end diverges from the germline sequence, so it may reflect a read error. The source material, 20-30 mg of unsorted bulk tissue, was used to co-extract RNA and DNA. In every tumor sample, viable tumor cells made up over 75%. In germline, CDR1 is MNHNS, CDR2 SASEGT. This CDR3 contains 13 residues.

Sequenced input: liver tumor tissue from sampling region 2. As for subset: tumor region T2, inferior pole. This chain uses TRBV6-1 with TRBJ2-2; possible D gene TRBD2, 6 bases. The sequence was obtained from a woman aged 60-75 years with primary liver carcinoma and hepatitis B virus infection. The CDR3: CANSEAGHGGLFF. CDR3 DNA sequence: TGTGCCAACAGTGAAGCGGGTCACGGGGGGCTGTTTTTT.